The clone carrying this T cell receptor (beta chain) was detected only a few times. Its target is not known. This entry is derived from a study of shared clonotypes between healthy human individuals. Study outcomes and limitations: Larger estimated richness was generally recorded for naive subsets relative to memory subsets. The rarefaction results pointed to incomplete sorted-subset sequencing despite large depth.

TCRdb's table, derived via immunoSEQ multiplex PCR, lists solely in-frame clones and lacks some. The sample lists approximately 980,000 clones, about 80% seen once, with approximately 1.5% in the top ten. Trimming took 0 bases from V and 4 from J, leaving 8 bases between them. Germline V gene data show CDR1 as GTSNPN and CDR2 as SVGIG (reference sequence). This CDR3 is built from 13 residues. Within Nashville, Tennessee resided all donors, each a Caucasian adult. CD45RA+ naive and CD45RA-negative memory subsets were separated from CD4+ cells. The chain uses TRBV30 and TRBJ2-3, with D perhaps TRBD1 (6 bases). This receptor was identified in a man aged 18 to 30 in good health. Material for sequencing was memory CD4+ T cells sorted from blood. This sample's subset: CD45RA-negative fraction. DNA for the CDR3: TGTGCCTGGAGTGTAAAGGGGGCAGATACGCAGTATTTT. Protein sequence: CAWSVKGADTQYF.